This passage covers 16 T cell receptor beta chains from one sample sequenced in a study of T cell clonotyping in hematopoietic cell transplantation. Some clones are missing from TCRdb's copy, which holds only in-frame ones; the method was immunoSEQ multiplex PCR. The table records approximately 70,000 clones, about 94% of them present only once. The sample taken for sequencing was peripheral blood mononuclear cells. The source is a man aged 45-65 years in good health. Some clones in this sample may be carry-over from other donors' samples.

Written as DNA, the CDR3 is TGTGTGGCAGGGAACACTGAAGCTTTCTTT. It specifies CVAGNTEAFF. The chain recombines TRBV10-3 with TRBJ1-1; D unclear. The CDR3 covers 10 residues. From germline, CDR1 is ENHRY and CDR2 SYGVKD.

This sequence joins TRBV11-1 and TRBJ2-7; TRBD1 might be the D (5 bases). The CDR3 extends over 13 amino acids. Germline V CDR1 and CDR2: SGHAT, FQDESV (reference sequence). The V end lost 2 bases, the J end lost 1 base, and 6 bases lay between the germline ends. CDR3 DNA sequence: TGTGCCAGCAGCTTAAGACAGTCCTACGAGCAGTACTTC. Translating it yields CASSLRQSYEQYF.

The V and J genes are TRBV23-1 and TRBJ2-5; 8 bases are shared with TRBD2. TRBV23-1 is an ORF; its function is uncertain. J lost 13 bases, V lost 2 bases, and 3 bases had no gene match. The CDR3 has 11 residues. The CDR3, as DNA: TGCGCCAGCAGTCAACCTAGCGGGTCGTACTTC. Its protein is CASSQPSGSYF.

The rearrangement joins TRBV27 to TRBJ1-1; 10 nucleotides align to TRBD1. The CDR3 extends over 14 amino acids. The germline gives CDR1 MNHEY, CDR2 SMNVEV (reference sequence). Losses at the gene ends were 6 bases for V and 3 bases for J; bases not matched to a gene: 4. The CDR3 nucleotides are TGTGCCAGCAGCGGACAGGGGGGTTACACTGAAGCTTTCTTT. It encodes CASSGQGGYTEAFF.

The chain couples TRBV5-1 to TRBJ1-5; no firm D call. CDR1 and CDR2 from the germline V gene are SGHRS and YFSETQ. This CDR3 contains 13 residues. Trimming stripped 4 bases from V and 0 bases from J, with 5 bases between. The CDR3 DNA is TGCGCCAGCAGCCGGGATAGCAATCAGCCCCAGCATTTT. Translation: CASSRDSNQPQHF.

In DNA form, the CDR3 reads TGTGCCAGCAGTACCCCAGGGACAGCGCCCCTACTTCGCGAGCAGTACTTC. Its protein product is CASSTPGTAPLLREQYF. V usage is TRBV28 and J usage is TRBJ2-7; 7 positions agree with TRBD1. The CDR3 has 17 amino acids. Germline trimming cut 5 bases from V and 6 bases from J; bases unmatched to any gene: 19. The germline CDR1 and CDR2 sequences are MDHEN and SYDVKM.

The chain has TRBV2 and TRBJ1-2; D not certain. CDR1 and CDR2 from the germline V gene are SNHLY and FYNNEI. The CDR3 has 11 residues. Trimming removed 5 bases at V and 10 bases at J, with 11 bases between. The DNA for the CDR3 is TGTGCCAGCAGTTCTAACATGAACTACACCTTC. Protein: CASSSNMNYTF.

The chain combines TRBV7-9 with TRBJ2-2; D ambiguous. CDR1 and CDR2 (germline): SEHNR, FQNEAQ (reference sequence). The CDR3 is made up of 13 amino acids. The ends were cut back, 7 bases at V and 2 bases at J, with 8 bases in the middle. The CDR3 reads CASIRVNTGELFF. Written as DNA, the CDR3 is TGTGCCAGCATCCGGGTTAACACCGGGGAGCTGTTTTTT.

V and J are TRBV7-2 and TRBJ1-2; no clear D gene. Between the trimmed V and J ends, which lost 4 bases and 3 bases, there was a span of 9 bases. The CDR3 has 13 residues. CDR1 and CDR2 from the germline V gene are SGHTA and FQGNSA. The CDR3 loop reads CASSSGPDYGYTF. The CDR3 DNA is TGTGCCAGCAGCTCCGGACCCGACTATGGCTACACCTTC.

The chain uses TRBV9 and TRBJ2-4; possible D gene TRBD2, 5 bases. Germline CDR1 SGDLS, CDR2 YYNGEE. The length of the CDR3 is 15 residues. V lost 4 bases to trimming and J lost 9 bases, with 20 bases between them. DNA of the CDR3: TGTGCCAGCAGCTCCGCGGGTCCTGGACGGGGCATTCAGTACTTC. Translating it yields CASSSAGPGRGIQYF.

The rearrangement joins TRBV5-1 to TRBJ2-3, with D possibly matching TRBD2 (6 bases). The V end was cut by 1 base, the J end by 4 bases, with 10 bases between. Looked up from germline, CDR1 is SGHRS and CDR2 is YFSETQ. This CDR3 has 14 residues. The CDR3 DNA sequence: TGCGCCAGCAGCTTGATGGGGGGTCCAGATACGCAGTATTTT. Its protein product is CASSLMGGPDTQYF.

The chain combines TRBV7-9 with TRBJ2-1, with D possibly matching TRBD1 (6 bases). CDR1 SEHNR and CDR2 FQNEAQ come from the germline V gene (reference sequence). Trimming took off 5 bases at V and 2 bases at J, with 10 bases between the two ends. The CDR3 runs to 14 residues. The CDR3 region is CASSQRTAYNEQFF. CDR3 nucleotides: TGTGCCAGCAGCCAGCGGACAGCCTACAATGAGCAGTTCTTC. The full variable domain, its missing parts supplied by reference TRBV7-9 and TRBJ2-1, is DTGVSQNPRHKITKRGQNVTFRCDPISEHNRLYWYRQTLGQGPEFLTYFQNEAQLEKSRLLSDRFSAERPKGSFSTLEIQRTEQGDSAMYLCASSQRTAYNEQFFGPGTRLTVL.

The chain joins TRBV5-1 to TRBJ2-5; D perhaps matches TRBD2 (6 bases). Germline V lookup: CDR1 SGHRS, CDR2 YFSETQ. The CDR3 runs to 17 residues. The V gene lost 4 bases and the J gene lost 4 bases, with 23 bases spanning the gap. The CDR3 here is CASSDRMGGKRTETQYF. CDR3 coding DNA: TGCGCCAGCAGCGACCGGATGGGCGGGAAACGTACAGAGACCCAGTACTTC.

This chain joins TRBV28 and TRBJ1-5; tentatively, D is TRBD1 (5 bases). Germline V gene sequence: CDR1 MDHEN, CDR2 SYDVKM. With 5 bases removed from V and 0 bases from J, the gap between germline ends came to 8 bases. The CDR3 runs to 14 residues. The CDR3, as DNA: TGTGCCAGCAGTCAGGGAATTAGCAATCAGCCCCAGCATTTT. It translates to CASSQGISNQPQHF.

The rearrangement joins TRBV2 to TRBJ1-5, with 9 positions matching TRBD1. Losses at the gene ends were 6 bases for V and 3 bases for J; bases not matched to a gene: 3. CDR3 size: 14 residues. The V gene's germline CDR1 is SNHLY and CDR2 FYNNEI. DNA for the CDR3: TGTGCCAGCAGGGACAGGGGAGTCAATCAGCCCCAGCATTTT. Encoded protein: CASRDRGVNQPQHF.

The J gene is TRBJ2-7, the V gene TRBV7-9; D perhaps matches TRBD2 (6 bases). In germline, CDR1 is SEHNR, CDR2 FQNEAQ (reference sequence). The CDR3 covers 13 residues. The V gene lost 1 base and the J gene lost 5 bases, with 9 bases spanning the gap. In nucleotides, the CDR3 is TGTGCCAGCAGCTTAGGCGCGGGAAACGAGCAGTACTTC. This gives the protein CASSLGAGNEQYF.